Shown below are 6 T cell receptor beta chains from a single sample sequenced in a study of cytomegalovirus exposure and HLA in healthy donors. The PCR contained 60 Vbeta and 13 Jbeta primers. Data came from immunoSEQ multiplex PCR; TCRdb stores just in-frame clones and leaves some out. This table has around 140,000 clones, 75% to 80% appearing once. Source material: PBMCs. These receptors were obtained from a male donor in good health and CMV-seronegative.

The genes are TRBV5-1 and TRBJ2-5, with 13 nucleotides matching TRBD2. Germline V gene sequence: CDR1 SGHRS, CDR2 YFSETQ. V lost 6 bases and J lost 4; bases outside the gene matches: 9. This CDR3 comprises 16 residues. In nucleotides, the CDR3 is TGCGCCAGCACTGACGGGGGGACTAGCGGGACAGAGACCCAGTACTTC. Its protein is CASTDGGTSGTETQYF.

The genes are TRBV15 and TRBJ1-1; D remains unclear. CDR1 is LNHNV and CDR2 is YYDKDF in the germline V gene (reference sequence). The V and J ends lost 0 bases and 10 bases respectively, with 12 bases between them. The CDR3 has 13 residues. CDR3 sequence (DNA): TGTGCCACCAGCAGAGAGGTCACCCTACGAGCTTTCTTT. Residues: CATSREVTLRAFF.

On this clone: The same CDR3 can be traced to other DNA sequences in this sample. This chain links TRBV7-9 with TRBJ2-5; D may be TRBD1 (6 bases). There are 15 residues in the CDR3. The V end lost 1 base, the J end lost 3 bases, and 12 bases lay between the germline ends. Germline values: CDR1 SEHNR, CDR2 FQNEAQ (reference sequence). DNA of the CDR3: TGTGCCAGCAGCTTAGGCCAGGGGTTCGAAGAGACCCAGTACTTC. Translated, it gives CASSLGQGFEETQYF.

This clone occurred once. V is TRBV19 and J is TRBJ1-5, with TRBD1 matching 8 bases. Germline V gene sequence: CDR1 LNHDA, CDR2 SQIVND (reference sequence). The length of the CDR3 is 13 residues. The V gene end was trimmed by 5 bases and the J gene end by 10 bases; junction bases not matched to a gene: 7. The CDR3 loop is CASSQDRVQPQHF. The CDR3 DNA follows: TGTGCCAGTAGTCAGGACAGGGTTCAACCCCAGCATTTT.

This clone occurred a few times. The chain links TRBV6-1 to TRBJ2-2; 7 bases map to TRBD2. The junction had 10 bases not matched to a gene; V was cut back by 7 bases and J by 5 bases. In germline, CDR1 is MNHNS, CDR2 SASEGT. This CDR3 region has 15 residues. In DNA form, the CDR3 reads TGTGCCAGCAATCAGATGGGGGGAGGGACCGGGGAGCTGTTTTTT. This gives the protein CASNQMGGGTGELFF.

This chain connects TRBV19 to TRBJ1-1; D perhaps matches TRBD1 (5 bases). The V gene's germline CDR1 is LNHDA and CDR2 SQIVND (reference sequence). The CDR3 is made up of 14 amino acids. V shed 3 bases and J shed 6 bases, with 14 bases lying between them. The CDR3 protein is CASSIERGGAEAFF. As DNA, the CDR3 is TGTGCCAGTAGTATTGAACGGGGGGGGGCTGAAGCTTTCTTT.